This TCR beta chain was profiled in a study of blood T cells in healthy people across ages. It was with a sample-barcoded 5' primer and a J-beta primer mix that a second PCR of about 7 to 12 cycles was run. TCRdb used MiXCR to reprocess the 5' RACE reads, holding one entry per CDR3 protein. The data contain hundreds of thousands of distinct CDR3 sequences, over 20% of them seen just once; the ten biggest clones take up approximately 20%. Germline lookup yields CDR1 SEHNR and CDR2 FQNEAQ (reference sequence). CDR3 length equals 15 residues. The V and J ends lost 5 bases and 3 bases respectively, with 16 bases between them.

V and J are TRBV7-9 and TRBJ1-1; D may be TRBD1 (6 bases). The sequencing input was blood. This TCR was recovered from a man aged 65-85 years in good health. The CDR3 nucleotides read TGTGCCAGCAGCCCCTTTCGACAGGTCGACACTGAAGCTTTCTTT. Its protein is CASSPFRQVDTEAFF. The variable domain in full, with the rest retrieved from reference TRBV7-9 and TRBJ1-1, is DTGVSQNPRHKITKRGQNVTFRCDPISEHNRLYWYRQTLGQGPEFLTYFQNEAQLEKSRLLSDRFSAERPKGSFSTLEIQRTEQGDSAMYLCASSPFRQVDTEAFFGQGTRLTVV.